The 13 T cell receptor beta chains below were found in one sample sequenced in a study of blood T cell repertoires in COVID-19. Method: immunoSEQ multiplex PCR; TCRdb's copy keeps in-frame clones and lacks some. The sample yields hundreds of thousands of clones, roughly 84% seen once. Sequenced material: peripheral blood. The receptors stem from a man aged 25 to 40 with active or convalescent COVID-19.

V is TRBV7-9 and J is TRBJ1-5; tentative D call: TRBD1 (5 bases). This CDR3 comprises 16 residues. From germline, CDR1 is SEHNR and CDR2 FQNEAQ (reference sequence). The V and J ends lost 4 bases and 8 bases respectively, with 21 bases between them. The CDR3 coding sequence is TGTGCCAGCAGCTCCTACCTCGGGAGGGGAAGGGAGCCCCAGCATTTT. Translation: CASSSYLGRGREPQHF. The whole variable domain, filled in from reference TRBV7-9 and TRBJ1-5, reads DTGVSQNPRHKITKRGQNVTFRCDPISEHNRLYWYRQTLGQGPEFLTYFQNEAQLEKSRLLSDRFSAERPKGSFSTLEIQRTEQGDSAMYLCASSSYLGRGREPQHFGDGTRLSIL.

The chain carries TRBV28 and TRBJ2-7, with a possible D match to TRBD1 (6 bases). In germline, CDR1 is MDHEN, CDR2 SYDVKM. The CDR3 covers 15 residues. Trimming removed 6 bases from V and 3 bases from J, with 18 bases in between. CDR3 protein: CASSSLQGLGYEQYF. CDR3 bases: TGTGCCAGCAGCAGTCTGCAGGGGTTGGGCTACGAGCAGTACTTC. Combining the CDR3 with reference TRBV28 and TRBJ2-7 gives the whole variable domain DVKVTQSSRYLVKRTGEKVFLECVQDMDHENMFWYRQDPGLGLRLIYFSYDVKMKEKGDIPEGYSVSREKKERFSLILESASTNQTSMYLCASSSLQGLGYEQYFGPGTRLTVT.

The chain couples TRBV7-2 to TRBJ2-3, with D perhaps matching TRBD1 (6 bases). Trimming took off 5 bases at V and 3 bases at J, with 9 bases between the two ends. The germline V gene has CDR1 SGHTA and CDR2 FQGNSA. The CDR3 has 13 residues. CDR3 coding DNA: TGTGCCAGCAGCCGAGGGGGTACAGATACGCAGTATTTT. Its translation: CASSRGGTDTQYF.

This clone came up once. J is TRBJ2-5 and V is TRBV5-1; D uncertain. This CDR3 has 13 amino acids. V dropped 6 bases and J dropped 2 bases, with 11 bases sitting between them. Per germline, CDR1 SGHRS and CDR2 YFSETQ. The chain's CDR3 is CASTPVEQETQYF. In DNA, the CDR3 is TGCGCCAGCACCCCCGTAGAGCAAGAGACCCAGTACTTC.

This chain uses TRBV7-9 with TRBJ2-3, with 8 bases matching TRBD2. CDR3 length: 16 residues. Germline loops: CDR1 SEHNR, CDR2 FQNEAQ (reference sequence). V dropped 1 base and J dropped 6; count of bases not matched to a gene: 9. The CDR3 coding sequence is TGTGCCAGCAGCTTAGTAGCGGGGATTAGCGGGGATACGCAGTATTTT. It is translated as CASSLVAGISGDTQYF.

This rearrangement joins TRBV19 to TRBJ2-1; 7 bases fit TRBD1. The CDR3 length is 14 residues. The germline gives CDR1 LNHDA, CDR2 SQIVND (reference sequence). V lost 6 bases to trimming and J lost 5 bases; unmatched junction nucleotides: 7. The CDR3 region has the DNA TGTGCCAGTAGAACCGGGACAGCAAACAATGAGCAGTTCTTC. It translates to CASRTGTANNEQFF.

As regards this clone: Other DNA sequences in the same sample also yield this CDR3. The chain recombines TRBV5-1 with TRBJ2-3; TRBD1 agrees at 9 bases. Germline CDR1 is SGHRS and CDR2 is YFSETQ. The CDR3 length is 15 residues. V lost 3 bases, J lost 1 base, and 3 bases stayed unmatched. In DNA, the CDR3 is TGCGCCAGCAGCTACCGGGACAGGGGCACAGATACGCAGTATTTT. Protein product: CASSYRDRGTDTQYF.

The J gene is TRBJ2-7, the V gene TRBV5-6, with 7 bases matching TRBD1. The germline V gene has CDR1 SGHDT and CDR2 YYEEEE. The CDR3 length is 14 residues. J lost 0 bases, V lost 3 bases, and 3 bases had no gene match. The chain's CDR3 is CASSSDRLSYEQYF. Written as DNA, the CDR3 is TGTGCCAGCAGCTCGGACAGGCTCTCCTACGAGCAGTACTTC.

The CDR3 coding sequence is TGTGCCAGCAGTTACCGCGGGACAGCGCTGAATGAAAAACTGTTTTTT. It translates to CASSYRGTALNEKLFF. The V gene is TRBV6-5, the J gene TRBJ1-4; 7 positions agree with TRBD1. The germline V gene encodes CDR1 MNHEY and CDR2 SVGAGI. The CDR3 has 16 residues. V was clipped by 2 bases and J by 5 bases; unmatched bases: 8.

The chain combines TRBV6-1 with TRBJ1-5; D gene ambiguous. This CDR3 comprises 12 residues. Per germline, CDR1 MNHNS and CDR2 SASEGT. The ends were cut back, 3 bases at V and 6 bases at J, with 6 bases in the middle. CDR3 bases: TGTGCCAGCAGTGATCGCGGTCAGCCCCAGCATTTT. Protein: CASSDRGQPQHF.

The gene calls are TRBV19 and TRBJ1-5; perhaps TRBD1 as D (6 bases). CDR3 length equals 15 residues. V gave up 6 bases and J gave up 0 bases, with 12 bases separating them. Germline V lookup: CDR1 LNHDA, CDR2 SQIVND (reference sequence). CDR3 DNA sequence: TGTGCCAGTAGATTGGACAGAAATAGCAATCAGCCCCAGCATTTT. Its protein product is CASRLDRNSNQPQHF.

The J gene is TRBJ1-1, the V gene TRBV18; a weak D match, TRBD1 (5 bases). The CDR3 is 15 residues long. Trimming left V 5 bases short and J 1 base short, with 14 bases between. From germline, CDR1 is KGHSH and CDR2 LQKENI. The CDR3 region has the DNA TGTGCCAGCTCATTTGACGGGGGGACGAACACTGAAGCTTTCTTT. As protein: CASSFDGGTNTEAFF. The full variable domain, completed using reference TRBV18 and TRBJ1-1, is NAGVMQNPRHLVRRRGQEARLRCSPMKGHSHVYWYRQLPEEGLKFMVYLQKENIIDESGMPKERFSAEFPKEGPSILRIQQVVRGDSAAYFCASSFDGGTNTEAFFGQGTRLTVV.

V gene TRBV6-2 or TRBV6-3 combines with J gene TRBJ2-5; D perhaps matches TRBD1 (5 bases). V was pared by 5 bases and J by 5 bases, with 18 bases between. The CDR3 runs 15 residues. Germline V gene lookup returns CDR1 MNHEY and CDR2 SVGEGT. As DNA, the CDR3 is TGTGCCAGCAGTACGGAAGTCAGGGTTCCGGAGACCCAGTACTTC. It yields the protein CASSTEVRVPETQYF.